The T cell receptor (beta chain) under discussion was sequenced for a study of spatial heterogeneity in lung cancer. Time point indicated: sample taken at primary tumor resection. TCRdb passed the 5' RACE reads through MiXCR, listing each CDR3 protein once. Counted here are about 39,000 distinct CDR3 sequences, under 4% occurring once; the ten biggest clones make up approximately 35%. V was clipped by 4 bases and J by 0 bases; unmatched bases: 5. Germline V gene sequence: CDR1 SGHTA, CDR2 FQGNSA. The CDR3 runs 15 residues. This clonotype came up many times. Source: normal lung tissue next to the tumor, taken at surgery. The TCR sequence derives from a male donor with early-stage non-small cell lung cancer. The chain joins TRBV7-2 to TRBJ1-2; 7 bases agree with TRBD1. CDR3 region: CASSYWTGTNYGYTF. In DNA, the CDR3 is TGTGCCAGCAGCTATTGGACAGGAACTAACTATGGCTACACCTTC. Looking up the rest from reference TRBV7-2 and TRBJ1-2 gives the full variable domain: GAGVSQSPSNKVTEKGKDVELRCDPISGHTALYWYRQSLGQGLEFLIYFQGNSAPDKSGLPSDRFSAERTGGSVSTLTIQRTQQEDSAVYLCASSYWTGTNYGYTFGSGTRLTVV.